This T cell receptor (beta chain) was sequenced for a study of identical twins. Each CDR3 protein is one row after TCRdb ran MiXCR on the 5' RACE reads. The sample records about 890,000 distinct CDR3 sequences, roughly an eighth being singletons. With V trimmed by 0 bases and J by 4 bases, 8 bases remained unmatched. The CDR3 covers 17 residues. Per the germline V gene, CDR1 is LGHNA and CDR2 is YNFKEQ. This sample also appeared in a second study, on yellow fever vaccine responses in identical twins.

The clonotype originates from a woman under 30 in good health. The chain carries TRBV4-2 and TRBJ2-5; 10 positions agree with TRBD2. The specimen was PBMCs. DNA of the CDR3: TGTGCCAGCAGCCAAGATCATAAGCGGGGGGGCGGAGAGACCCAGTACTTC. Its translation: CASSQDHKRGGGETQYF.